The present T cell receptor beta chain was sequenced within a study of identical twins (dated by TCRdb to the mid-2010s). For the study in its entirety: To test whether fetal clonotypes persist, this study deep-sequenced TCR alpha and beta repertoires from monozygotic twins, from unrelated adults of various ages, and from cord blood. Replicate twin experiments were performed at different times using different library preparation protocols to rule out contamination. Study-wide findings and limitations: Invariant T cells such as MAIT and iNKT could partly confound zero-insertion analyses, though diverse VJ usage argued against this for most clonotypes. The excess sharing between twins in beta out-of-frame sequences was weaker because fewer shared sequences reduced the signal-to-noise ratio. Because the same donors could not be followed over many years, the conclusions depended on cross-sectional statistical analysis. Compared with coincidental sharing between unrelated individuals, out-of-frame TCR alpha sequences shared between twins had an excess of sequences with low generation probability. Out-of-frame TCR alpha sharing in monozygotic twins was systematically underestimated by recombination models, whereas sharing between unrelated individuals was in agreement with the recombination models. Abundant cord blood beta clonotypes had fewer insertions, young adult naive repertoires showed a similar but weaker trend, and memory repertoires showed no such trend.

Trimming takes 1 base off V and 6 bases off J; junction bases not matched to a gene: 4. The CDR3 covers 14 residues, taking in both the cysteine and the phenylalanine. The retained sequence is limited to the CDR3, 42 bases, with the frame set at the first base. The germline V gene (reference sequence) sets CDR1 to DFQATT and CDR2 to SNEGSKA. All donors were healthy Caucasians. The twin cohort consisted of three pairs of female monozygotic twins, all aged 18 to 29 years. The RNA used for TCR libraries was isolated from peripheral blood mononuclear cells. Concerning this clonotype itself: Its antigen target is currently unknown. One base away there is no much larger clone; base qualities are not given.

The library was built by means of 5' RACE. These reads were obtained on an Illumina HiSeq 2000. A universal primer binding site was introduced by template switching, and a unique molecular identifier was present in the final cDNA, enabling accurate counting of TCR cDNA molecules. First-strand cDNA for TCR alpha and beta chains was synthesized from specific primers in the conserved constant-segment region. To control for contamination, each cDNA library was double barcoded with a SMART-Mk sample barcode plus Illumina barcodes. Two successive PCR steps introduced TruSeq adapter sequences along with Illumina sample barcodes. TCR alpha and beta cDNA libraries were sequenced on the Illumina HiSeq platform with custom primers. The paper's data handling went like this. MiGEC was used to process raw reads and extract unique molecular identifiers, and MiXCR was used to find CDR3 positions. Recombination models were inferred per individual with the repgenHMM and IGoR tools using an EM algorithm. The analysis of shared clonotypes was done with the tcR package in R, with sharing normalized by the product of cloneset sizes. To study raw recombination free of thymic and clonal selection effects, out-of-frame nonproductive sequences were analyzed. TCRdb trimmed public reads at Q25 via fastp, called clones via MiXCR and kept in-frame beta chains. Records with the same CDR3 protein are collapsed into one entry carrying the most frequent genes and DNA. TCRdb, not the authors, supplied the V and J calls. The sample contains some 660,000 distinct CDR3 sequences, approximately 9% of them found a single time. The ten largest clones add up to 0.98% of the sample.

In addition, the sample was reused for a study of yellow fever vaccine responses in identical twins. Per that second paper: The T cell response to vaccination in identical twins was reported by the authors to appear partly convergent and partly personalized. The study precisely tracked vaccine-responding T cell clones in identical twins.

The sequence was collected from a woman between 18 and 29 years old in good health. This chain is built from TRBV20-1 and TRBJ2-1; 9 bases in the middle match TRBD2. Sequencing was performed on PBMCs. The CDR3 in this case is CSARGEREVNEQFF. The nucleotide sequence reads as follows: TGCAGTGCTAGAGGGGAGCGGGAGGTCAATGAGCAGTTCTTC.